Below, 8 T cell receptor beta chains from the same sample are listed, as sequenced in a study of blood T cells in healthy people across ages. The use of a sample-barcoded 5' primer and a J-beta primer mix characterized a second PCR of about 7 to 12 cycles. TCRdb reanalysed the 5' RACE reads using MiXCR and keeps one entry per CDR3 protein. This table holds approximately 1.5 million distinct CDR3 sequences, 35% to 45% found once. What was sequenced was blood. The receptors originated from a woman under 30 in good health.

The gene calls are TRBV12-3 or TRBV12-4 and TRBJ1-4, with 8 bases lining up with TRBD1. This CDR3 has 15 amino acids. The V and J ends lost 5 bases and 3 bases, in that order; junction bases with no gene match: 5. The CDR3 spells CASSLLQGANEKLFF. In DNA form, the CDR3 reads TGTGCCAGCAGTCTCTTACAGGGGGCTAATGAAAAACTGTTTTTT.

This clonotype turned up a few times. The genes are TRBV27 and TRBJ1-2, with a weak D call TRBD1 (5 bases). V lost 6 bases and J lost 2, with 10 bases in between. The CDR3 runs 13 residues. CDR1 is MNHEY and CDR2 is SMNVEV in the germline V gene (reference sequence). CDR3 in DNA: TGTGCCAGCAGACAGCGGGGGAACTATGGCTACACCTTC. It yields the protein CASRQRGNYGYTF.

This clonotype was detected only a few times. The CDR3 sequence: CSAGQGDKNYGYTF. In nucleotides, the CDR3 is TGCAGTGCCGGACAGGGGGACAAGAACTATGGCTACACCTTC. The chain recombines TRBV20-1 with TRBJ1-2, with 10 bases lining up with TRBD1. V was pared by 6 bases and J by 2 bases, with 6 bases of the junction left unmatched. CDR3 length: 14 residues. In germline, CDR1 is DFQATT, CDR2 SNEGSKA (reference sequence).

V usage is TRBV5-1 and J usage is TRBJ1-1; 8 bases agree with TRBD1. The CDR3 has 14 amino acids. Germline CDR1 reads SGHRS; CDR2 reads YFSETQ. V lost 7 bases to trimming and J lost 1 base; unmatched junction nucleotides: 6. The CDR3 DNA follows: TGCGCCAGCGCACCGGGACAGGAGAACACTGAAGCTTTCTTT. Residues: CASAPGQENTEAFF.

This sequence joins TRBV9 and TRBJ1-2; D might be TRBD1 (5 bases). The CDR3 runs 14 residues. Trimming took 3 bases from V and 0 from J, leaving 9 bases between them. Germline-derived CDR1 and CDR2 are SGDLS and YYNGEE. The CDR3 bases are TGTGCCAGCAGCGACAGGAGTTCTAACTATGGCTACACCTTC. Protein sequence: CASSDRSSNYGYTF.

This sequence joins TRBV6-6 and TRBJ1-1, with a weak D call TRBD1 (5 bases). V lost 7 bases and J 7 bases, leaving 13 bases between the germline ends. The CDR3 loop spans 12 amino acids. Germline CDR1 MNHNY, CDR2 SVGAGI (reference sequence). CDR3 in DNA: TGTGCCAGCACTGTAGGGACCCGTGAAGCTTTCTTT. Protein: CASTVGTREAFF.

The chain is built from TRBV4-3 and TRBJ2-3, with D unresolved. CDR1 LGHNA and CDR2 YSLEER come from the germline V gene. CDR3 length: 13 amino acids. V was shortened by 4 bases and J by 4 bases, with 9 bases between the two germline ends. The CDR3 sequence is CASSRPEADTQYF. The DNA of the CDR3 is TGCGCCAGCAGCCGACCCGAGGCAGATACGCAGTATTTT.

This rearrangement joins TRBV6-2 or TRBV6-3 to TRBJ1-2; D is unclear. CDR3 length equals 16 residues. Trimming pared 4 bases from V and 2 bases from J, leaving 17 bases between. Germline V gene lookup returns CDR1 MNHEY and CDR2 SVGEGT. This chain's CDR3 is CASSSLALHLNYGYTF. The CDR3 DNA follows: TGTGCCAGCAGTTCTTTGGCCTTACACCTCAACTATGGCTACACCTTC.